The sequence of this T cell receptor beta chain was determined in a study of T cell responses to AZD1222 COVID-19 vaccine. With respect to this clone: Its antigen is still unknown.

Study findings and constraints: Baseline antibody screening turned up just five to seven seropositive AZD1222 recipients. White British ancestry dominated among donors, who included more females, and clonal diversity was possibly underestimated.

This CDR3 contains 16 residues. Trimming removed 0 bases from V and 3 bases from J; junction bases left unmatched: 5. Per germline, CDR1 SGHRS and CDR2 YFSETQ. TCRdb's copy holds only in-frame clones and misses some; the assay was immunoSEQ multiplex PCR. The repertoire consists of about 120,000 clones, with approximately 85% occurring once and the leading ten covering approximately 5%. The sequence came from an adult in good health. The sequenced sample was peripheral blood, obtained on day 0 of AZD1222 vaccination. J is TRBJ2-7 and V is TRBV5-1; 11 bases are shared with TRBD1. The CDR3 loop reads CASSLDTGTGGYEQYF. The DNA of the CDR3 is TGCGCCAGCAGCTTGGATACCGGGACAGGGGGCTACGAGCAGTACTTC.